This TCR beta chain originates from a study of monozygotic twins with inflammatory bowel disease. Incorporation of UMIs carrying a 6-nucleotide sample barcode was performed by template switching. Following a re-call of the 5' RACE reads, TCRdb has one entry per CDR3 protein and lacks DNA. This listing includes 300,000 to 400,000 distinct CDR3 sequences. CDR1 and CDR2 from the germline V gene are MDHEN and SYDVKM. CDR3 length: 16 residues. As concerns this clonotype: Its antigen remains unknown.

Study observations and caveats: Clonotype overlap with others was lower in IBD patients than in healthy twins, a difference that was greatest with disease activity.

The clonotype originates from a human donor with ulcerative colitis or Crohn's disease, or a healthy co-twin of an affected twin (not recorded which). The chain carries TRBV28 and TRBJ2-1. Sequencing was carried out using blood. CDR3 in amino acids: CASSSSFFPSYNEQFF. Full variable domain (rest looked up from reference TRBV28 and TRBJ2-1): DVKVTQSSRYLVKRTGEKVFLECVQDMDHENMFWYRQDPGLGLRLIYFSYDVKMKEKGDIPEGYSVSREKKERFSLILESASTNQTSMYLCASSSSFFPSYNEQFFGPGTRLTVL.